Reported below is one T cell receptor beta chain. Its cognate antigen is unknown. This sample is drawn from a study of shared clonotypes between healthy human individuals. Study-wide results and caveats: Memory subsets generally showed lower estimated richness than naive subsets.

The assay was immunoSEQ multiplex PCR, and TCRdb's table has in-frame clones only and misses some. This sample carries millions of clones, about 92% of them seen once, and the ten largest clones take roughly 0.14%. Germline V gives CDR1 SGHTA, CDR2 FQGNSA. V was shortened by 0 bases and J by 5 bases, with 28 bases between the two germline ends. The CDR3 runs 20 residues. Sequenced sample: naive CD4+ T cells sorted from blood. The subset is: CD45RA+ positively selected. This sequence joins TRBV7-2 and TRBJ1-2; weak D call: TRBD1 (6 bases). The TCR was taken from a man aged 18 to 29 in good health. The CDR3, as DNA: TGTGCCAGCAGCTTAGCACAAACAGGGAAGGGGGGAGTCCAGTCATATGGCTACACCTTC. Its translation is CASSLAQTGKGGVQSYGYTF.